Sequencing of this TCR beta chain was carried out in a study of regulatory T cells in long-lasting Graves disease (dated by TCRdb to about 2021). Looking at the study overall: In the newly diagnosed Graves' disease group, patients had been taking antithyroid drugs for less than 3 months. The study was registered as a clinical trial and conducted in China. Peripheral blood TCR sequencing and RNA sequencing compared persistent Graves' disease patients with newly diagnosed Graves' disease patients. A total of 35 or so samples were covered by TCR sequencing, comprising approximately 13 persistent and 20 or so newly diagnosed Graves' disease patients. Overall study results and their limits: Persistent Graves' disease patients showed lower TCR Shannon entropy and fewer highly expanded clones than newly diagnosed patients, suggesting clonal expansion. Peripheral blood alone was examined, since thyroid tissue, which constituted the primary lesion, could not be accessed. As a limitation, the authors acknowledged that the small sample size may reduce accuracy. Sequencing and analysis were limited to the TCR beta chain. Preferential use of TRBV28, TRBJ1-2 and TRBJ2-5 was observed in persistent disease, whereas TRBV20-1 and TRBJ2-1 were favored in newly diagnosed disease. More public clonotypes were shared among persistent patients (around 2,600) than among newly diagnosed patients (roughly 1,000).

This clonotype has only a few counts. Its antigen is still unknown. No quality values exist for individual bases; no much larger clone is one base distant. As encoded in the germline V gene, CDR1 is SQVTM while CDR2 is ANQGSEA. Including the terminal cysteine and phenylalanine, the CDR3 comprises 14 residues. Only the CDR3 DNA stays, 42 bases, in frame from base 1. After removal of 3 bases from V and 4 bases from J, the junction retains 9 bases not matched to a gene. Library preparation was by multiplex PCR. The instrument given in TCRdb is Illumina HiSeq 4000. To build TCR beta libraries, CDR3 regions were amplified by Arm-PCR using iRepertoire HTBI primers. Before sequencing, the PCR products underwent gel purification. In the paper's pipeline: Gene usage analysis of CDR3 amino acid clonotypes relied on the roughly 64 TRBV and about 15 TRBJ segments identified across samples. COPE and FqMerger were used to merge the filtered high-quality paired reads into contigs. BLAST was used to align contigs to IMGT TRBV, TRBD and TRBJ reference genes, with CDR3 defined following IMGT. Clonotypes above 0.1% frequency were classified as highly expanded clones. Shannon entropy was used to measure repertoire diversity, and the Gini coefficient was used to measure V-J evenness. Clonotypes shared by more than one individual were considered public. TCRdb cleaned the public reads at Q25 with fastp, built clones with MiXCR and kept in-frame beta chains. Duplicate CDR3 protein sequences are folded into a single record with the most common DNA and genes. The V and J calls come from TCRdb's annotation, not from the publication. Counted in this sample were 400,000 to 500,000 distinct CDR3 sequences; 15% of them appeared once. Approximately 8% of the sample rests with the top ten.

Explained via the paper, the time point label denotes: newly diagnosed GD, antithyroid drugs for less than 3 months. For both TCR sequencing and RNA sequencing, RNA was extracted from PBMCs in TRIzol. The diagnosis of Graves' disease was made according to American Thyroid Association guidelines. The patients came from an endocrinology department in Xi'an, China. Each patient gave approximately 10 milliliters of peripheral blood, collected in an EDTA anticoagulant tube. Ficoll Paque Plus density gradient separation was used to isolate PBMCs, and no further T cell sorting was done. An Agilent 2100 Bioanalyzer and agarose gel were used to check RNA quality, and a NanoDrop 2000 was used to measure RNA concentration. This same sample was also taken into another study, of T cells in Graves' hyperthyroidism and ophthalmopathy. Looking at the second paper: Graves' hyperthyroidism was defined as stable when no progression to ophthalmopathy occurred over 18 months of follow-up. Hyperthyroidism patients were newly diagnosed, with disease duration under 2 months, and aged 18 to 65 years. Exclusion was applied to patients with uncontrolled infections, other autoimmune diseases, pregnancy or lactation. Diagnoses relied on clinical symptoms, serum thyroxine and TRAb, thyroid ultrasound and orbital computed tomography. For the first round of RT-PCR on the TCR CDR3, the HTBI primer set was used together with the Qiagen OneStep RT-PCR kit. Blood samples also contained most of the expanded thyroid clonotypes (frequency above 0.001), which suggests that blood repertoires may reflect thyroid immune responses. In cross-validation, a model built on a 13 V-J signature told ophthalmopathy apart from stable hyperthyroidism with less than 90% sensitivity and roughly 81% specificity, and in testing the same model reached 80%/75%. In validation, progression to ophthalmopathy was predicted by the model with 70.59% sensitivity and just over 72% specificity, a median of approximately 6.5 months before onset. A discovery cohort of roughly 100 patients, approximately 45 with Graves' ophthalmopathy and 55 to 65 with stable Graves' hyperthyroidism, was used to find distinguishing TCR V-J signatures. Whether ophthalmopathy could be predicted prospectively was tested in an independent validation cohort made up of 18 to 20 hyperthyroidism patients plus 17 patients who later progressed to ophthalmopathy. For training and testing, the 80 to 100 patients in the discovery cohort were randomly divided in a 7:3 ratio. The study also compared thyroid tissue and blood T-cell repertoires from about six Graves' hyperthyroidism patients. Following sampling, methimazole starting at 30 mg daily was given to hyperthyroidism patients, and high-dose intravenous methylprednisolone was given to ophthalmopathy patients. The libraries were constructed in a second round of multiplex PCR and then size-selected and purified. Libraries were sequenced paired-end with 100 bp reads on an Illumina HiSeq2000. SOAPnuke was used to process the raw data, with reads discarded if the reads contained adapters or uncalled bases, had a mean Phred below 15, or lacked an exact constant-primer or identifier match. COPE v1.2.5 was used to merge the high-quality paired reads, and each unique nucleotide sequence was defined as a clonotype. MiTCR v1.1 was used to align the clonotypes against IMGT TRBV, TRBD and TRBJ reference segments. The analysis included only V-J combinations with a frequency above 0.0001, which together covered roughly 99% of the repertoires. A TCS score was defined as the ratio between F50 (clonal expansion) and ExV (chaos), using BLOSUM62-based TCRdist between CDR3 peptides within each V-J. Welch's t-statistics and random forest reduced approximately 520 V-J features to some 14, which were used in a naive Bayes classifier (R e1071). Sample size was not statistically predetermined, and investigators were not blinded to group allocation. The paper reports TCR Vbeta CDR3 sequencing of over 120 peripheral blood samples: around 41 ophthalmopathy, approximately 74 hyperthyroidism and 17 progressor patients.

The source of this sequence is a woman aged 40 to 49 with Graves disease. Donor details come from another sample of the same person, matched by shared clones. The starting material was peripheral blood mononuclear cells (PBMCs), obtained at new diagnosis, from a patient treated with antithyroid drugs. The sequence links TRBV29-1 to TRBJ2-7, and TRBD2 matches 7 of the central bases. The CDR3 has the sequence CSVDGEGGRYEQYF. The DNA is TGCAGCGTTGATGGGGAGGGCGGGAGATACGAGCAGTACTTC.